This paragraph reports one T cell receptor beta chain. These data belong to a study of blood T cells in healthy people across ages. Primers used in a second PCR of about 6 to 11 cycles were a sample-barcoded 5' primer and a J-beta primer mix. TCRdb fed the 5' RACE reads into MiXCR, producing one record per CDR3 protein. The sample consists of about 730,000 distinct CDR3 sequences, approximately 39% of them appearing once. Sequenced material: blood. The origin of this receptor is a woman aged 60-75 years in good health.

CDR3 loop: CASSDGTGEYTDTQYF. CDR3 coding DNA: TGTGCCAGCAGCGACGGGACAGGGGAATACACAGATACGCAGTATTTT. The chain combines TRBV3-1 with TRBJ2-3, with TRBD1 identical over 10 bases. Per germline, CDR1 LGHDT and CDR2 YNNKEL (reference sequence). The CDR3 runs 16 residues. V lost 5 bases and J lost 2; bases outside the gene matches: 7.